These 3 T cell receptor beta chains originate from one sample sequenced in a study of naive CD8 T cells in extremely preterm neonates. Here immunoSEQ multiplex PCR was the method, and the copy in TCRdb shows in-frame clones only, minus some. Of 7,000 or so clones in the sample, 95% to 98% were seen once. Input material: naive CD8+ T cells from blood. The source of these receptors is a human donor in good health.

The chain couples TRBV9 to TRBJ2-5; 12 nucleotides match TRBD2. V was pared by 3 bases and J by 2 bases, with 5 bases of the junction left unmatched. CDR1 SGDLS and CDR2 YYNGEE come from the germline V gene. This CDR3 comprises 16 residues. The CDR3 DNA reads as TGTGCCAGCAGCGACCGACTAGCGGGGGATCAAGAGACCCAGTACTTC. Its protein product is CASSDRLAGDQETQYF. The full variable domain, its missing parts supplied by reference TRBV9 and TRBJ2-5, is DSGVTQTPKHLITATGQRVTLRCSPRSGDLSVYWYQQSLDQGLQFLIQYYNGEERAKGNILERFSAQQFPDLHSELNLSSLELGDSALYFCASSDRLAGDQETQYFGPGTRLLVL.

This clone came up once. The chain is built from TRBV6-1 and TRBJ1-1; 9 nucleotides match TRBD1. The ends lost 6 bases at V and 5 bases at J; junction bases unmatched: 4. CDR1 MNHNS and CDR2 SASEGT come from the germline V gene. The length of the CDR3 is 13 residues. DNA for the CDR3: TGTGCCAGCAGGGGACAGGGAAGTACTGAAGCTTTCTTT. Translation: CASRGQGSTEAFF.

The gene calls are TRBV28 and TRBJ1-4; the D is unclear. Germline CDR1 MDHEN, CDR2 SYDVKM. CDR3 length: 15 residues. V was cut by 7 bases and J by 0 bases, with 12 bases left in between. CDR3: CASTLDWSTNEKLFF. DNA of the CDR3: TGTGCCAGCACCCTCGACTGGTCAACTAATGAAAAACTGTTTTTT.